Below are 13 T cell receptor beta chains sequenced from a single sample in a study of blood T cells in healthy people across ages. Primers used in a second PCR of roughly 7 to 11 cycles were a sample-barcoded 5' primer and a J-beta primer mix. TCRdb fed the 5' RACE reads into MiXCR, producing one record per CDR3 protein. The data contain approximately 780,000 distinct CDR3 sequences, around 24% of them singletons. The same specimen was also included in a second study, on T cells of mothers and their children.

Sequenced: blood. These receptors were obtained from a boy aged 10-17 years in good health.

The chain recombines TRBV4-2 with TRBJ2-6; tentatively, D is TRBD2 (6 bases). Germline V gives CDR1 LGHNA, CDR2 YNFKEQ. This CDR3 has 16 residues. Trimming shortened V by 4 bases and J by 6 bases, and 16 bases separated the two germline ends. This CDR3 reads CASSLPGRDSANVLTF. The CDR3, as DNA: TGTGCCAGCAGCCTTCCCGGAAGGGACTCGGCCAACGTCCTGACTTTC.

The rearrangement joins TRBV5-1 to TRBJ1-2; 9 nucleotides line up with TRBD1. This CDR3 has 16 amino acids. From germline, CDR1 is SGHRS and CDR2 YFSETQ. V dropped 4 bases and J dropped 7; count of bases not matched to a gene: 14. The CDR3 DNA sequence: TGCGCCAGCAGCGTCAACCCGGGACAGGGAAGAAGTGGCTACACCTTC. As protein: CASSVNPGQGRSGYTF. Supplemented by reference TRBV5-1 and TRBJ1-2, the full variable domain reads KAGVTQTPRYLIKTRGQQVTLSCSPISGHRSVSWYQQTPGQGLQFLFEYFSETQRNKGNFPGRFSGRQFSNSRSEMNVSTLELGDSALYLCASSVNPGQGRSGYTFGSGTRLTVV.

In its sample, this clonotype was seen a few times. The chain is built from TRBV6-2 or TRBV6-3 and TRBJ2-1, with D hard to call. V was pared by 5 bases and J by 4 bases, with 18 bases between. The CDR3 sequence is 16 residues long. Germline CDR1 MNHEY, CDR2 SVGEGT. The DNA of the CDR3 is TGTGCCAGCAGTCCAGTCCTCGGTCCGACATACAATGAGCAGTTCTTC. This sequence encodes CASSPVLGPTYNEQFF.

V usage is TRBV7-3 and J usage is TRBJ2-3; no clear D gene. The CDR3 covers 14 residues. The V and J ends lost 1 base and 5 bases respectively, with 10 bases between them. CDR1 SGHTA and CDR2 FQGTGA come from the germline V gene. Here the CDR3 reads CASSLIGPRDTQYF. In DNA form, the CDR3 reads TGTGCCAGCAGCTTAATTGGGCCTCGAGATACGCAGTATTTT.

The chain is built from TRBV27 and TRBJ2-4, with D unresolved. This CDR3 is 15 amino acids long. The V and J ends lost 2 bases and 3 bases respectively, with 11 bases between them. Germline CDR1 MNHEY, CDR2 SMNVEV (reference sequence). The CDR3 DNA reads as TGTGCCAGCAGTTTACTGGAGACGGGCAAAAACATTCAGTACTTC. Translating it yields CASSLLETGKNIQYF.

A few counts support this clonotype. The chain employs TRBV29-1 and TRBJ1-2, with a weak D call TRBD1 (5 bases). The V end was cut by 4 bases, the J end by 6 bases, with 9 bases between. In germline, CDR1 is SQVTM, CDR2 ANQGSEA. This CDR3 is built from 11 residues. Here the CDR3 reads CSVVAGHGYTF. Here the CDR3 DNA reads TGCAGCGTTGTGGCAGGGCATGGCTACACCTTC.

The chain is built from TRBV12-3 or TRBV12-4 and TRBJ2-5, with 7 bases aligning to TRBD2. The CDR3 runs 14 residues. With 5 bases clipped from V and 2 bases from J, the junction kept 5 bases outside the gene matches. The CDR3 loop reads CASSILASQETQYF. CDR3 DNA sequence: TGTGCCAGCAGTATACTAGCGTCGCAAGAGACCCAGTACTTC.

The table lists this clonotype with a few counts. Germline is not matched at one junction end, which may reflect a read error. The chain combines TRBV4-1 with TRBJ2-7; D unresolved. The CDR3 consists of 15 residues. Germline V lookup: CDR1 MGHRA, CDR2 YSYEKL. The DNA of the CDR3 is TGCGCCAGCAGCCAAGATCCGGGTAGTCCCTACGAGCGGTACTTC. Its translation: CASSQDPGSPYERYF.

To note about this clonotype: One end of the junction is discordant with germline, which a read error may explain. The CDR3 loop reads CVSSEGTGSPLHF. CDR3 nucleotide sequence: TGCGTCAGCAGCGAAGGGACAGGTTCACCCCTCCACTTT. The chain carries TRBV5-1 and TRBJ1-6; 8 bases are a match to TRBD1. The CDR3 is 13 amino acids. Germline V gene sequence: CDR1 SGHRS, CDR2 YFSETQ.

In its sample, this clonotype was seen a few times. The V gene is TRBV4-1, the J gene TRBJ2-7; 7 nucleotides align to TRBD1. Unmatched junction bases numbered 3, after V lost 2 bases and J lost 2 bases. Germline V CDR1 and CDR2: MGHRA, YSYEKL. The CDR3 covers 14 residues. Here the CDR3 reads CASSQRQGTYEQYF. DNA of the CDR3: TGCGCCAGCAGCCAACGACAGGGTACCTACGAGCAGTACTTC.

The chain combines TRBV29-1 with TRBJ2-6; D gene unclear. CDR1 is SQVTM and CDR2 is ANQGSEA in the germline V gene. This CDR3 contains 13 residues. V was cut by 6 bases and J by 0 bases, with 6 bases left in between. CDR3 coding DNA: TGCAGCGTGGCAACCTCTGGGGCCAACGTCCTGACTTTC. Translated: CSVATSGANVLTF.

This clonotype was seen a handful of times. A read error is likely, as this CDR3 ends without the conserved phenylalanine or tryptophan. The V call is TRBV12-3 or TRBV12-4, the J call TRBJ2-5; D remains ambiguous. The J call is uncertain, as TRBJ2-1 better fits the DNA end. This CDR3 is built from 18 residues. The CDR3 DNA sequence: TGTGCCAGCAGTTTCAGGTCGAAAAGCCCCGCGAAGGGCAATGAGCAGTTCCTC. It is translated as CASSFRSKSPAKGNEQFL.

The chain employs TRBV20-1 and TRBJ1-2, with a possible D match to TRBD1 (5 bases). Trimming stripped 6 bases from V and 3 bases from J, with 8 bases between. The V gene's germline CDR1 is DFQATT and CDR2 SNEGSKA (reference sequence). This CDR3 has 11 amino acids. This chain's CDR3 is CSAQADYGYTF. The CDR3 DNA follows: TGCAGTGCACAGGCGGACTATGGCTACACCTTC.